The entry below gives a single T cell receptor (beta chain) sequence along with its context. The antigen is undetermined. This entry belongs to a study of cytotoxic CD8 clonotypes in ibrutinib-treated CLL. General study results and limits: Patients had baseline clonality above age-matched healthy donors, and this clonality moved with circulating CD8+ T-cell counts.

The data were produced by immunoSEQ multiplex PCR, yet TCRdb's version contains in-frame clones alone and is incomplete. The top ten clones hold 25% to 30% of a sample with 40,000 to 50,000 clones, roughly 57% of them seen once. This CDR3 comprises 16 residues. Germline-derived CDR1 and CDR2 are ENHRY and SYGVKD. The junction had 2 bases not matched to a gene; V was cut back by 3 bases and J by 2 bases. The chain uses TRBV10-3 and TRBJ2-3, with 13 bases that match TRBD2. This specimen consisted of PBMCs, obtained after 24 months of ibrutinib treatment. The sequence came from a human donor with chronic lymphocytic leukemia. The CDR3 loop reads CAISEGLAGVTDTQYF. CDR3 coding DNA: TGTGCCATCAGTGAAGGACTAGCGGGGGTCACAGATACGCAGTATTTT.